The present TCR beta chain was sequenced within a study of cytomegalovirus exposure and HLA in healthy donors. Study findings and constraints: Accurate predictions that matched the HLA-A and HLA-B alleles of most subjects were reportedly made from TCR beta sequences.

V was pared by 2 bases and J by 13 bases, with 4 bases of the junction left unmatched. This CDR3 has 12 amino acids. Germline V lookup: CDR1 ENHRY, CDR2 SYGVKD. The study ran its PCR with 60 Vbeta and 13 Jbeta primers. The data were produced by immunoSEQ multiplex PCR, yet TCRdb's version contains in-frame clones alone and is incomplete. The sample has around 200,000 clones; roughly 80% are singletons. As for this clone: The antigen remains undetermined.

The clonotype was recovered from a girl aged 2 to 10 in good health and CMV-seronegative. The chain is built from TRBV10-3 and TRBJ2-1, with TRBD1 matching 8 bases. The sequencing input was PBMCs. The CDR3 sequence is CAISEAGQGQFF. The CDR3 DNA reads as TGTGCCATCAGTGAGGCTGGACAGGGCCAGTTCTTC.